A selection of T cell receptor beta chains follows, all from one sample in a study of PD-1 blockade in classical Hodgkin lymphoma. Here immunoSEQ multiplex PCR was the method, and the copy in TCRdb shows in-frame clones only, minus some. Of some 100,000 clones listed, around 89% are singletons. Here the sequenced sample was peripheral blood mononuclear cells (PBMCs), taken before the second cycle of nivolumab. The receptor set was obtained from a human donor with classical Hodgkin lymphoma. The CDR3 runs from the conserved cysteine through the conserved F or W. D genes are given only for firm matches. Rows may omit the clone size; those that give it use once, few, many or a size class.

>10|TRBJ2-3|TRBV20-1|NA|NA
CSAQQATQYF
TGCAGTGCGCAGCAGGCTACGCAGTATTTT
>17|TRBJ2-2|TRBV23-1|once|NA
CASSQLWLVVVAGELFF
TGCGCCAGCAGTCAATTATGGCTAGTTGTTGTCGCCGGGGAGCTGTTTTTT
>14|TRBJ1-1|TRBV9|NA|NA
CASSPHTENTEAFF
TGTGCCAGCAGCCCGCACACAGAGAACACTGAAGCTTTCTTT
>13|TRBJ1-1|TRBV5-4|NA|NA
CASSLRGNAEAFF
TGTGCCAGCAGCTTGAGGGGGAACGCTGAAGCTTTCTTT
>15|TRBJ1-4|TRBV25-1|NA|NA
CASSPAKGVDEKLFF
TGTGCCAGCAGCCCGGCGAAAGGGGTTGATGAAAAACTGTTTTTT
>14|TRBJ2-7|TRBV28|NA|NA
CASKANQGESEQYF
TGTGCCAGCAAGGCTAACCAGGGAGAATCCGAGCAGTACTTC
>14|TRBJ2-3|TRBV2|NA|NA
CASSEGQGADTQYF
TGTGCCAGCAGTGAGGGGCAGGGTGCAGATACGCAGTATTTT
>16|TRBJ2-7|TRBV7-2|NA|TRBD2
CASSSSLAGGPYEQYF
TGTGCCAGCAGCTCCTCTCTAGCGGGGGGCCCCTACGAGCAGTACTTC
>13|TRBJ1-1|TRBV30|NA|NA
CAWSVGGATEAFF
TGTGCCTGGAGTGTAGGGGGGGCTACTGAAGCTTTCTTT
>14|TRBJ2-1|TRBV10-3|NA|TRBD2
CAISEIGTSNEQFF
TGTGCCATCAGTGAGATAGGGACTAGTAATGAGCAGTTCTTC
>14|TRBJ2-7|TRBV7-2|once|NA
CASSFGMGVYEQYF
TGTGCCAGCAGCTTCGGAATGGGGGTCTACGAGCAGTACTTC
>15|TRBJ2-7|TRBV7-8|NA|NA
CASSLAEGYLYEQYF
TGTGCCAGCAGCTTAGCTGAGGGGTATCTCTACGAGCAGTACTTC
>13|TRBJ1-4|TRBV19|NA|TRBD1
CASSIVDRGKLFF
TGTGCCAGTAGTATCGTGGACAGGGGAAAACTGTTTTTT
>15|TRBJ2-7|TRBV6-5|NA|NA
CASSYDTRSSYEQYF
TGTGCCAGCAGTTACGACACCAGAAGCTCCTACGAGCAGTACTTC
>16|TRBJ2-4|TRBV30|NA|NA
CAWSVFSQVAKNIQYF
TGTGCCTGGAGTGTTTTTTCCCAGGTAGCCAAAAACATTCAGTACTTC
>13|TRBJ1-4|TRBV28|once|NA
CASGGTAYEKLFF
TGTGCCAGCGGGGGGACTGCTTATGAAAAACTGTTTTTT
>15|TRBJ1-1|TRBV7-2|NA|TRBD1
CASSPPTGVDTEAFF
TGTGCCAGCAGCCCCCCGACAGGGGTCGACACTGAAGCTTTCTTT
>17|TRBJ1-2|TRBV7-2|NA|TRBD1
CASIPTGQGRANYGYTF
TGTGCCAGCATCCCCACCGGACAGGGAAGAGCTAACTATGGCTACACCTTC
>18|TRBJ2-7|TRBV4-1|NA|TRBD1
CASSQLLRKPGQGDEQYF
TGCGCCAGCAGCCAACTCCTGCGGAAACCGGGACAGGGGGACGAGCAGTACTTC
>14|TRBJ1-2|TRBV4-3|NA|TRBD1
CASRPQGARHGYTF
TGCGCCAGCAGACCACAGGGGGCAAGGCATGGCTACACCTTC
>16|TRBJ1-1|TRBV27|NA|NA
CASSSGAISMNTEAFF
TGTGCCAGCAGTTCAGGGGCAATCTCCATGAACACTGAAGCTTTCTTT
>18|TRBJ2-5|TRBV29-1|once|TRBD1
CSVEDQAWGKGAEETQYF
TGCAGCGTTGAAGATCAGGCGTGGGGAAAGGGGGCGGAAGAGACCCAGTACTTC
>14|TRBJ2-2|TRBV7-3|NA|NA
CASSRDTNTGELFF
TGTGCCAGCAGCCGGGACACGAACACCGGGGAGCTGTTTTTT
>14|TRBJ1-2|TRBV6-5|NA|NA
CASSFLGGLYGYTF
TGTGCCAGCAGTTTTTTGGGCGGCCTCTATGGCTACACCTTC
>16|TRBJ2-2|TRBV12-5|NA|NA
CASGLVVRADTGELFF
TGTGCTAGTGGTTTGGTAGTTAGGGCGGACACCGGGGAGCTGTTTTTT
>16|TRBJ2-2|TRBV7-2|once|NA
CASSLVVAANTGELFF
TGTGCCAGCAGCTTAGTCGTGGCGGCGAACACCGGGGAGCTGTTTTTT
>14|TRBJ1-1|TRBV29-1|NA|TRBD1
CSVEKTGGFTEAFF
TGCAGCGTTGAAAAGACAGGGGGCTTTACTGAAGCTTTCTTT
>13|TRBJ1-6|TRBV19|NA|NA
CAGGAGAGSPLHF
TGTGCCGGGGGAGCGGGGGCAGGGTCACCCCTCCACTTT
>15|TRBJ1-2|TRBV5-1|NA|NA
CASSLEWGVSYGYTF
TGCGCCAGCAGCTTGGAATGGGGAGTTAGTTATGGCTACACCTTC
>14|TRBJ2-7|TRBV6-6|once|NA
CASSPRPQGYEQYF
TGTGCCAGCAGCCCAAGACCACAGGGATACGAGCAGTACTTC
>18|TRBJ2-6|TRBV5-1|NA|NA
CASSLVLSGPSGANVLTF
TGCGCCAGCAGCTTGGTCTTGTCGGGGCCCTCTGGGGCCAACGTCCTGACTTTC
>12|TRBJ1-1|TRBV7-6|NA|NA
CASSLGETEAFF
TGTGCCAGCAGCTTGGGGGAAACTGAAGCTTTCTTT
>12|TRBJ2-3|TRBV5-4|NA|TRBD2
CASSLAGTSRYF
TGTGCCAGCAGCTTGGCCGGGACTAGTCGGTATTTT
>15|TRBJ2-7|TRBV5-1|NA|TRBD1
CASSLGQGSTYEQYF
TGCGCCAGCAGCTTGGGACAGGGGTCCACCTACGAGCAGTACTTC
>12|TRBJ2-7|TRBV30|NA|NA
CAWSLGFDEQYF
TGTGCCTGGAGTCTGGGGTTCGACGAGCAGTACTTC
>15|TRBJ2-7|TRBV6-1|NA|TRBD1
CASSPDRVYLYEQYF
TGTGCCAGCAGTCCCGACAGGGTGTACCTTTACGAGCAGTACTTC
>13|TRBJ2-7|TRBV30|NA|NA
CAWTEGAAYEQYF
TGTGCCTGGACTGAAGGGGCTGCCTACGAGCAGTACTTC
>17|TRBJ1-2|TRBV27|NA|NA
CASSLSLHPSGMDGYTF
TGTGCCAGCAGTTTATCCCTCCATCCGTCAGGGATGGATGGCTACACCTTC
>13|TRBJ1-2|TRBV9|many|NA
CASSVGQDYGYTF
TGTGCCAGCAGCGTAGGACAGGACTATGGCTACACCTTC
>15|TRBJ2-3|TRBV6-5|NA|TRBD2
CASSTGTSGTDTQYF
TGTGCCAGCAGTACCGGGACTAGCGGCACAGATACGCAGTATTTT
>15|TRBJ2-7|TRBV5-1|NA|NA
CASSPDRLSDYEQYF
TGCGCCAGCAGCCCGGACAGACTGAGCGACTACGAGCAGTACTTC
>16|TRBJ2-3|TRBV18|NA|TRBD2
CASSPPFGGAADTQYF
TGTGCCAGCTCACCCCCTTTCGGGGGGGCCGCAGATACGCAGTATTTT